Listed below are T cell receptor beta chains from one sample, sequenced in a study of metastatic and nonmetastatic thyroid tumors. TCRdb re-called the PCR reads via MiXCR. The table has roughly 41,000 clones, 15% to 20% seen once. Specimen: blood. These receptors were collected from a female donor with papillary thyroid cancer or a benign thyroid nodule (not recorded which). Some clones in this sample may be carry-over from other donors' samples. The CDR3 runs from the conserved cysteine through the conserved F or W. The order of the fields is CDR3 length, D gene, J gene, V gene, clone size, CDR3 DNA, CDR3 protein. A D gene is named only where the DNA matches it firmly. Clone size is given for some rows only: seen once, a few or many times, or a class if the clone is expanded.

>11|.|TRBJ1-1|TRBV12-3/TRBV12-4|few
TGTGCCAGCAGTTCGGAGCGGGAAGCTTTCTTT
CASSSEREAFF
>12|.|TRBJ1-2|TRBV20-1|.
TGCAGTGCCGCTCTTTATAGCTATGGCTACACCTTC
CSAALYSYGYTF
>16|TRBD1|TRBJ1-3|TRBV5-1|many
TGCGCCAGCAGCCACTCGGGACAGGGTTCGGGAAACACCATATATTTT
CASSHSGQGSGNTIYF
>12|.|TRBJ1-2|TRBV12-3/TRBV12-4|many
TGTGCCAGCAGTTTAAGTGGCTCTGGCTACACCTTC
CASSLSGSGYTF
>13|.|TRBJ2-5|TRBV5-6|many
TGTGCCAGCAGCCGCATTTCGGAAGAGACCCAGTACTTC
CASSRISEETQYF
>16|.|TRBJ2-2|TRBV6-2/TRBV6-3|few
TGTGCCAGCAGTTACTGGGGGCGCGCGAGGTCCGGGGAGCTGTTTTTT
CASSYWGRARSGELFF
>21|TRBD1|TRBJ1-5|TRBV28|many
TGTGCCAGCAGTCCCCGTATAGGGACAGAAGCTGATATTCATAGCAATCAGCCCCAGCATTTT
CASSPRIGTEADIHSNQPQHF
>15|TRBD2|TRBJ2-1|TRBV19|.
TGTGTCAGTAGTCCTAGCGGTATCTCCTACAATGAGCAGTTCTTC
CVSSPSGISYNEQFF
>18|TRBD1|TRBJ1-6|TRBV28|few
TGTGCCAGCAGTCTCACCCCTGCGGGGACAGCGAGTAATTCACCCCTCCACTTT
CASSLTPAGTASNSPLHF
>16|.|TRBJ2-7|TRBV19|.
TGTGCCAGTAGCCAGGAGGGGGCGATAGGATCCTACGAGCAGTACTTC
CASSQEGAIGSYEQYF
>13|.|TRBJ1-2|TRBV9|once
TGTGCCAGCAGCGAGATATGGGTGGGTGGCTACACCTTC
CASSEIWVGGYTF
>15|.|TRBJ2-2|TRBV18|many
TGTGCCAGCTCACCAAGGGACGGCAGCACCGGGGAGCTGTTTTTT
CASSPRDGSTGELFF
>16|TRBD1|TRBJ2-3|TRBV5-4|many
TGTGCCAGCAGCTTGGCCATGGGACAGGGGGCAGATACGCAGTATTTT
CASSLAMGQGADTQYF
>18|.|TRBJ1-6|TRBV4-1|many
TGCGCCAGCAGCCAAGTGCCCCTACCTAGCTCCTATAATTCACCCCTCCACTTT
CASSQVPLPSSYNSPLHF
>14|.|TRBJ2-7|TRBV27|few
TGTGCCAGCAGTTATCAGGGGAAATCCTACGAGCAGTACTTC
CASSYQGKSYEQYF
>16|TRBD2|TRBJ2-1|TRBV19|many
TGTGCCAGTAGGACAGTACGGGGGACTAGTGATAATGAGCAGTTCTTC
CASRTVRGTSDNEQFF
>13|.|TRBJ2-7|TRBV5-4|.
TGTGCCAACAGCTTGTCTAGTACTCGCGAGCAGTACTTC
CANSLSSTREQYF